This TCR beta chain was sequenced during a study of T cell responses to AZD1222 COVID-19 vaccine. Study-level findings and limits: Spike was spanned by vaccine-associated CD4 TCRs, which were dominant at 160-218 and 743-854.

Here immunoSEQ multiplex PCR was the method, and the copy in TCRdb shows in-frame clones only, minus some. The data hold some 140,000 clones, with roughly 90% observed a single time. For this clone: Its matching antigen is unknown.

The CDR3 contains 19 residues. The clonotype was recovered from an adult in good health. The sequences come from peripheral blood, collected on day 0 of AZD1222 vaccination. The chain is built from TRBV21-1 and TRBJ2-6; the DNA was not used to check the table's D call, TRBD1. TRBV21-1 is noted as a pseudogene. CDR3 sequence reads: CASSKIEAGVFSGANVLTF. CDR3 bases: TGTGCCAGCAGCAAAATAGAGGCAGGGGTATTCTCTGGGGCCAACGTCCTGACTTTC.